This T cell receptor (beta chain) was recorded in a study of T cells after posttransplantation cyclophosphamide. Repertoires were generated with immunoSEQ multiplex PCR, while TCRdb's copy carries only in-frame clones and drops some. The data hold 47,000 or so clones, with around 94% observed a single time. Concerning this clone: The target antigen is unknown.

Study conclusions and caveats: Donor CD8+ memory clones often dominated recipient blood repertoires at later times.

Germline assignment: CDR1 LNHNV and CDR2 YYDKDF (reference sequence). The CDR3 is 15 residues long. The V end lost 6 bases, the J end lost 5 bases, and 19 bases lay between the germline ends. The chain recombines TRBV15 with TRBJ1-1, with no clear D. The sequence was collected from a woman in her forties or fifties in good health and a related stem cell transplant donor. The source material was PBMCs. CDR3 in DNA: TGTGCCACCAGAGGGTTGGGAGGGTGGATGACTGAAGCTTTCTTT. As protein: CATRGLGGWMTEAFF. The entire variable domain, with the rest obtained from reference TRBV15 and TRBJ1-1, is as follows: DAMVIQNPRYQVTQFGKPVTLSCSQTLNHNVMYWYQQKSSQAPKLLFHYYDKDFNNEADTPDNFQSRRPNTSFCFLDIRSPGLGDTAMYLCATRGLGGWMTEAFFGQGTRLTVV.